The clone carrying this TCR beta chain was detected a few times. The germline V and J ends were trimmed by 1 base and 5 bases, with 11 bases remaining between them. The CDR3 sequence is 13 residues long. Germline CDR1 DFQATT, CDR2 SNEGSKA (reference sequence). This sample is part of a study of blood T cells in healthy people across ages. Then a second PCR, running roughly 7 to 11 cycles, was carried out with a sample-barcoded 5' primer and a J-beta primer mix. Each sample yielded at least 2.5 million CDR3-containing paired-end reads. MiXCR, run by TCRdb on the 5' RACE reads, gives a single entry per CDR3 protein. The sample lists roughly 1.9 million distinct CDR3 sequences; more than 35% were seen once.

The chain employs TRBV20-1 and TRBJ1-1; maybe TRBD1 (5 bases). This receptor was identified in a human donor in good health. Input material: blood. CDR3 protein: CSARGGVDTEAFF. DNA of the CDR3: TGCAGTGCTAGAGGGGGCGTCGATACTGAAGCTTTCTTT.